The TCR beta chain under discussion was sequenced for a study of Graves' ophthalmopathy and Graves' hyperthyroidism. Study summary: The collection of peripheral blood took place at initial diagnosis, before any treatment. Study-wide results and limits: In separating ophthalmopathy from stable hyperthyroidism, a 13-signature model achieved 85% to 90% sensitivity and 75% to 84% specificity. Thyroid clonotypes that were expanded above 0.001 frequency mostly also appeared in blood.

Amplification of the TCR beta CDR3 regions used RNA transcripts (as template). HTBI primers primed a first-round RT-PCR, and a second-round multiplex PCR followed. TCRdb reanalysed the multiplex PCR reads using MiXCR and keeps one entry per CDR3 protein. Among 230,000 or so distinct CDR3 sequences, 45% were seen once, and the ten largest hold roughly 45%. V shed 7 bases, J shed 4 bases, and the junction held 11 bases outside the gene matches. The CDR3 is 15 residues long. The germline CDR1 and CDR2 sequences are ENHRY and SYGVKD. The table lists this clonotype with a few counts. No antigen is known for it.

Sequencing was performed on peripheral blood. This sequence joins TRBV10-3 and TRBJ2-7, with 9 bases aligning to TRBD1. This sequence was found in an adult man with Graves' ophthalmopathy. CDR3: CAIKVFRDREYEQYF. The CDR3 DNA follows: TGTGCCATCAAGGTATTCCGGGACAGGGAATACGAGCAGTACTTC.